Below, 27 T cell receptor beta chains from the same sample are listed, as sequenced in a study of regulatory T cells in long-lasting Graves disease (dated by TCRdb to the early 2020s). What this sample's time point label stands for: newly diagnosed GD, antithyroid drugs for less than 3 months. For both TCR sequencing and RNA sequencing, RNA was extracted from PBMCs using TRIzol. Library creation used multiplex PCR. Sequencing relied on an Illumina HiSeq 4000. iRepertoire HTBI primers and Arm-PCR amplification of CDR3 regions were used to construct TCR beta libraries. TCRdb passed the public sequencing reads through fastp at Q25 and MiXCR, retaining productive beta sequences. Rows are unified per CDR3 protein, each entry keeping the most common DNA and genes. Recorded for this sample are approximately 400,000 distinct CDR3 sequences; 12% of them occurred a single time. The ten largest make up approximately 20% of the sample.

Separately, the same data were catalogued under a study of T cells in Graves' hyperthyroidism and ophthalmopathy.

The material sequenced was peripheral blood mononuclear cells (PBMCs), taken at new diagnosis, from a patient treated with antithyroid drugs. These receptors were collected from a young woman with Graves disease. Donor details come from another sample of the same person, matched by shared clones.

This rearrangement joins TRBV6-2 or TRBV6-3 to TRBJ1-2; possibly TRBD1 for D (6 bases). CDR1 MNHEY and CDR2 SVGEGT come from the germline V gene. This CDR3 has 14 amino acids. With 6 bases removed from V and 4 bases from J, the gap between germline ends came to 15 bases. CDR3 residues: CASSWTETAYGYTF. CDR3 bases: TGTGCCAGCAGCTGGACAGAAACCGCCTATGGCTACACCTTC.

This clonotype was detected many times. The chain has TRBV12-3 or TRBV12-4 and TRBJ1-4, with a tentative D call TRBD1 (6 bases). The CDR3 contains 16 residues. V was shortened by 1 base and J by 7 bases, with 16 bases between the two germline ends. Written as DNA, the CDR3 is TGTGCCAGCAGTTTAGATGGCTGGGGGGCGGGTGAAAAACTGTTTTTT. It codes for CASSLDGWGAGEKLFF.

This chain joins TRBV6-1 and TRBJ2-3; D uncertain. The CDR3 has 13 amino acids. The germline V and J ends were trimmed by 7 bases and 5 bases, with 13 bases remaining between them. Germline V lookup: CDR1 MNHNS, CDR2 SASEGT. CDR3 sequence (DNA): TGTGCCAGCACCCCCCTCTACAGAGATACGCAGTATTTT. As protein: CASTPLYRDTQYF.

This clonotype was detected ten times or more. The chain recombines TRBV12-3 or TRBV12-4 with TRBJ2-7, with 8 bases aligning to TRBD1. V lost 5 bases to trimming and J lost 0 bases; unmatched junction nucleotides: 6. CDR3 length: 15 residues. For the CDR3, the DNA is TGTGCCAGCAGTGAGGGACAGGCAAGCTCCTACGAGCAGTACTTC. Translated, it gives CASSEGQASSYEQYF.

As to this clonotype: Given a much more abundant clone one base away, this may be a read error. The J gene is TRBJ2-7, the V gene TRBV20-1; TRBD2 agrees at 14 bases. Germline values: CDR1 DFQATT, CDR2 SNEGSKA (reference sequence). Unmatched junction bases numbered 7, after V lost 4 bases and J lost 5 bases. CDR3 length: 15 residues. Written as DNA, the CDR3 is TGCAGTGCTAAGACTAGCGGGAGGGCCTTCGACGAGCAGTACTTC. This translates into CSAKTSGRAFDEQYF.

This clonotype was recorded many times. As DNA, the CDR3 is TGCAGTGCTGCTACAGGGTCGACTGAAGCTTTCTTT. Translated, it gives CSAATGSTEAFF. The J gene is TRBJ1-1, the V gene TRBV20-1; perhaps TRBD1 as D (6 bases). This CDR3 has 12 residues. The V end lost 5 bases, the J end lost 5 bases, and 12 bases lay between the germline ends. CDR1 and CDR2 (germline): DFQATT, SNEGSKA (reference sequence).

This clonotype was seen many times. The CDR3 DNA sequence: TGTGCCAGCAGCTTAATGACGATGAACACTGAAGCTTTCTTT. This gives the protein CASSLMTMNTEAFF. The chain has TRBV7-2 and TRBJ1-1, with D unclear. CDR3 size: 14 residues. The germline V and J ends were trimmed by 2 bases and 0 bases, with 7 bases remaining between them. The germline CDR1 and CDR2 sequences are SGHTA and FQGNSA.

The sample holds many counts of this clonotype. The chain employs TRBV10-2 and TRBJ2-7; D call uncertain. The V and J ends lost 0 bases and 0 bases respectively, with 12 bases between them. The CDR3 has 16 residues. Germline values: CDR1 WSHSY, CDR2 SAAADI. CDR3 sequence reads: CASSESQALLSYEQYF. The CDR3 DNA sequence: TGCGCCAGCAGTGAGTCCCAGGCGCTTCTCTCCTACGAGCAGTACTTC.

The chain carries TRBV5-6 and TRBJ1-1; D remains unclear. The CDR3 consists of 16 residues. With 0 bases removed from V and 0 bases from J, the gap between germline ends came to 12 bases. CDR1 is SGHDT, CDR2 YYEEEE, per germline. The CDR3 loop is CASSLDFGNLNTEAFF. In nucleotides, the CDR3 is TGTGCCAGCAGCTTGGATTTTGGCAACTTGAACACTGAAGCTTTCTTT.

This clonotype was seen more than once but under ten times. An end of the junction does not agree with germline; a read error may underlie this. The rearrangement joins TRBV5-1 to TRBJ1-2; D gene uncertain. The CDR3 is 11 amino acids. Germline lookup yields CDR1 SGHRS and CDR2 YFSETQ. This chain's CDR3 is CAGRQNYGYTF. The CDR3 coding sequence is TGCGCCGGCAGGCAGAACTATGGCTACACCTTC.

This clonotype was recorded many times. The chain is built from TRBV5-1 and TRBJ1-1; D possibly corresponds to TRBD1 (5 bases). The CDR3 runs to 14 residues. V was shortened by 4 bases and J by 4 bases, with 14 bases between the two germline ends. The germline V gene encodes CDR1 SGHRS and CDR2 YFSETQ. CDR3 in amino acids: CASSRGPSPTEAFF. The CDR3 coding sequence is TGCGCCAGCAGCCGGGGCCCAAGTCCCACTGAAGCTTTCTTT.

This clonotype was counted ten times or more. The rearrangement uses TRBV28 and TRBJ2-1; the match to TRBD2 covers 7 bases. Germline V gene sequence: CDR1 MDHEN, CDR2 SYDVKM. This CDR3 region has 15 residues. V gave up 2 bases and J gave up 6 bases; unmatched junction bases: 7. The CDR3 protein is CASSLPAGRPNEQFF. The DNA for the CDR3 is TGTGCCAGCAGTTTACCGGCCGGGAGGCCCAATGAGCAGTTCTTC.

There are many counts of this clonotype. CDR3 sequence (DNA): TGCGCCAGCCGGGACAGAGGGTATAATTCACCCCTCCACTTT. Its protein product is CASRDRGYNSPLHF. The chain couples TRBV5-1 to TRBJ1-6, with TRBD1 matching 7 bases. The CDR3 has 14 amino acids. V lost 7 bases to trimming and J lost 4 bases; unmatched junction nucleotides: 5. Looked up from germline, CDR1 is SGHRS and CDR2 is YFSETQ. The full variable domain, rest sourced from reference TRBV5-1 and TRBJ1-6, is KAGVTQTPRYLIKTRGQQVTLSCSPISGHRSVSWYQQTPGQGLQFLFEYFSETQRNKGNFPGRFSGRQFSNSRSEMNVSTLELGDSALYLCASRDRGYNSPLHFGNGTRLTVT.

This clonotype occurred a few times. A much larger clone lies one base from this, so it may be a read error. The chain joins TRBV28 to TRBJ1-4; D remains ambiguous. This CDR3 has 13 amino acids. CDR1 and CDR2 from the germline V gene are MDHEN and SYDVKM. CDR3 nucleotide sequence: TGTGCCAGCAGTAACCTTCGCCAGCAGGATTCGTCTTTT. It encodes CASSNLRQQDSSF.

This clonotype was found many times. The CDR3, as DNA: TGTGCCAGCAGTGAATATCGGTATGAGCAGTTCTTC. This codes for CASSEYRYEQFF. This chain links TRBV25-1 with TRBJ2-1; D remains ambiguous. Per germline, CDR1 MGHDK and CDR2 SYGVNS. CDR3 length equals 12 residues. The V and J ends lost 0 bases and 8 bases respectively, with 5 bases between them. The full variable domain, in which reference TRBV25-1 and TRBJ2-1 provide the parts outside the CDR3, is EADIYQTPRYLVIGTGKKITLECSQTMGHDKMYWYQQDPGMELHLIHYSYGVNSTEKGDLSSESTVSRIRTEHFPLTLESARPSHTSQYLCASSEYRYEQFFGPGTRLTVL.

This sequence joins TRBV20-1 and TRBJ1-1, with a tentative D call TRBD1 (6 bases). Germline V lookup: CDR1 DFQATT, CDR2 SNEGSKA (reference sequence). This CDR3 comprises 12 residues. The V end lost 6 bases, the J end lost 5 bases, and 13 bases lay between the germline ends. The CDR3 DNA sequence: TGCAGTGCCGTAGGGGGGGGAACTGAAGCTTTCTTT. It specifies CSAVGGGTEAFF.

Ten or more counts support this clonotype. The chain carries TRBV28 and TRBJ2-5, with D tentatively TRBD1 (6 bases). The V end lost 7 bases, the J end lost 1 base, and 10 bases lay between the germline ends. Germline assignment: CDR1 MDHEN and CDR2 SYDVKM. The CDR3 totals 13 residues. The CDR3 DNA is TGTGCCAGCACCTTGACAGGCCAAGAGACCCAGTACTTC. As protein: CASTLTGQETQYF.

This clonotype has ten or more counts. V usage is TRBV7-2 and J usage is TRBJ1-5; D gene ambiguous. CDR1 and CDR2 from the germline V gene are SGHTA and FQGNSA. Between the trimmed V and J ends, which lost 5 bases and 4 bases, there was a span of 15 bases. The CDR3 runs to 15 residues. CDR3 DNA: TGTGCCAGCAGCCCAGAAAGAGGCCAGAATCAGCCCCAGCATTTT. This gives the protein CASSPERGQNQPQHF.

For the CDR3, the DNA is TGCGCCAGCAGCCCTGATGGGGGGACAGGGTCGTACGAGCAGTACTTC. This encodes CASSPDGGTGSYEQYF. The V gene is TRBV4-1, the J gene TRBJ2-7; TRBD1 agrees at 9 bases. V shed 4 bases and J 4 bases; nucleotides not matched to a gene: 11. Germline CDR1 and CDR2: MGHRA and YSYEKL. The CDR3 is 16 residues long.

The rearrangement joins TRBV12-3 or TRBV12-4 to TRBJ1-5; 8 nucleotides agree with TRBD1. V lost 3 bases and J lost 7; bases outside the gene matches: 5. The CDR3 sequence is 14 residues long. The CDR3 region is CASSLRTGRQPQHF. Written as DNA, the CDR3 is TGTGCCAGCAGTTTGCGGACAGGGCGACAGCCCCAGCATTTT.

This clonotype was found many times. This chain connects TRBV9 to TRBJ2-3; weak D call: TRBD2 (7 bases). Germline V lookup: CDR1 SGDLS, CDR2 YYNGEE. Deletions cut 0 bases from V and 1 base from J, with 15 bases between. The CDR3 extends over 17 amino acids. CDR3 protein: CASSVAGGASGTDTQYF. DNA of the CDR3: TGTGCCAGCAGCGTAGCTGGGGGGGCTAGCGGCACAGATACGCAGTATTTT.

This clonotype was counted between two and nine times. The V call is TRBV24-1, the J call TRBJ2-7; 10 bases are a match to TRBD2. This CDR3 contains 13 residues. The V gene end was trimmed by 5 bases and the J gene end by 4 bases; junction bases not matched to a gene: 1. Germline CDR1 KGHDR, CDR2 SFDVKD. CDR3 in DNA: TGTGCCACCAGTGTAGCGGGGGGTTACGAGCAGTACTTC. Translating gives CATSVAGGYEQYF.

This clonotype was picked up many times. The V gene is TRBV2, the J gene TRBJ2-3; D not resolved. From germline, CDR1 is SNHLY and CDR2 FYNNEI. The V and J ends lost 5 bases and 0 bases respectively, with 6 bases between them. CDR3 length: 13 residues. In nucleotides, the CDR3 is TGTGCCAGCAGTCCCTACAGCACAGATACGCAGTATTTT. Its translation is CASSPYSTDTQYF.

In this sample, this clonotype turned up many times. The gene calls are TRBV7-2 and TRBJ2-5; D possibly corresponds to TRBD1 (6 bases). The CDR3 is made up of 14 amino acids. V lost 0 bases and J lost 5, with 10 bases in between. Germline V gives CDR1 SGHTA, CDR2 FQGNSA. This chain's CDR3 is CASSLAPGVETQYF. Here the CDR3 DNA reads TGTGCCAGCAGCTTAGCCCCAGGGGTGGAGACCCAGTACTTC.

The chain combines TRBV18 with TRBJ1-2; 7 bases are a match to TRBD1. V gave up 2 bases and J gave up 2 bases; unmatched junction bases: 11. This CDR3 spans 17 amino acids. Germline V gene data show CDR1 as KGHSH and CDR2 as LQKENI. The chain's CDR3 is CASSPAQGPYSNYGYTF. In nucleotides, the CDR3 is TGTGCCAGCTCACCAGCACAGGGGCCATATTCAAACTATGGCTACACCTTC.

In this sample, this clonotype turned up many times. J is TRBJ1-3 and V is TRBV9; D gene ambiguous. In germline, CDR1 is SGDLS, CDR2 YYNGEE. Trimming cost V 7 bases and J 4 bases, with 9 bases left between them. The CDR3 contains 12 residues. CDR3 bases: TGTGCCAGCGGCCCCGCAGGAAACACCATATATTTT. Amino acids: CASGPAGNTIYF.

This clonotype was picked up many times. The chain combines TRBV12-3 or TRBV12-4 with TRBJ1-1; 10 bases align to TRBD1. V lost 7 bases, J lost 4 bases, and 9 bases stayed unmatched. This CDR3 is 15 amino acids long. The CDR3 DNA reads as TGTGCCAGCACCCCAGAGGACAGGGGGTCCACTGAAGCTTTCTTT. It codes for CASTPEDRGSTEAFF.